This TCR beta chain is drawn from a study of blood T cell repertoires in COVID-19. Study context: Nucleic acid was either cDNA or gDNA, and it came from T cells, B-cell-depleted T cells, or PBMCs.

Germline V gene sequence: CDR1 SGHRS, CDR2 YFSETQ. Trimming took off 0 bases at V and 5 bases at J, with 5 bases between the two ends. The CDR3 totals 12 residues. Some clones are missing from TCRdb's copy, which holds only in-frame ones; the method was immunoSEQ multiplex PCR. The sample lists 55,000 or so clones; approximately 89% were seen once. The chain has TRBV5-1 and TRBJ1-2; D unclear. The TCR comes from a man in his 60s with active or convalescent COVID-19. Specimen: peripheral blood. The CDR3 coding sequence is TGCGCCAGCAGCTTGGGTCATTATGGCTACACCTTC. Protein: CASSLGHYGYTF.